These 14 T cell receptor beta chains came from one sample sequenced in a study of blood T cell repertoires in COVID-19. TCRdb's table, derived via immunoSEQ multiplex PCR, lists solely in-frame clones and lacks some. The repertoire consists of hundreds of thousands of clones, with 85% to 90% occurring once and the leading ten covering approximately 15%. Specimen: PBMCs or T cells enriched from blood (not recorded which). These receptors originate from a man aged 25-40 years who had been exposed to COVID-19.

The V call is TRBV13, the J call TRBJ2-7; D not certain. Trimming removed 4 bases at V and 0 bases at J, with 4 bases between. CDR1 is PRHDT, CDR2 FYEKMQ, per germline (reference sequence). The CDR3 is 12 residues long. CDR3 protein: CASSYSSYEQYF. Here the CDR3 DNA reads TGTGCCAGCAGCTACAGCTCCTACGAGCAGTACTTC.

This chain connects TRBV2 to TRBJ1-5; D ambiguous. The CDR3 covers 14 residues. V was trimmed by 7 bases and J by 4 bases, leaving 14 bases between them. Germline V gives CDR1 SNHLY, CDR2 FYNNEI. The chain's CDR3 is CASTGRPKNQPQHF. CDR3 DNA sequence: TGTGCCAGCACCGGGAGGCCTAAGAATCAGCCCCAGCATTTT. The full variable domain, completed using reference TRBV2 and TRBJ1-5, is EPEVTQTPSHQVTQMGQEVILRCVPISNHLYFYWYRQILGQKVEFLVSFYNNEISEKSEIFDDQFSVERPDGSNFTLKIRSTKLEDSAMYFCASTGRPKNQPQHFGDGTRLSIL.

The chain uses TRBV11-3 and TRBJ2-5; TRBD2 matches 8 bases. Germline loops: CDR1 SGHNT, CDR2 YENEEA. The junction had 3 bases not matched to a gene; V was cut back by 7 bases and J by 2 bases. The CDR3 length is 13 residues. CDR3 sequence: CASTIAGQETQYF. DNA of the CDR3: TGTGCCAGCACCATAGCGGGACAAGAGACCCAGTACTTC.

This chain connects TRBV11-2 to TRBJ2-3; 11 bases map to TRBD2. V shed 2 bases, J shed 4 bases, and the junction held 2 bases outside the gene matches. Germline CDR1 is SGHAT and CDR2 is FQNNGV. The CDR3 contains 15 residues. In nucleotides, the CDR3 is TGTGCCAGCAGCTTAAATAGCGGGGGGGCAGATACGCAGTATTTT. This gives the protein CASSLNSGGADTQYF.

The chain couples TRBV7-9 to TRBJ2-5; TRBD1 matches 8 bases. The CDR3 covers 19 residues. Losses at the gene ends were 1 base for V and 1 base for J; bases not matched to a gene: 14. Germline CDR1 reads SEHNR; CDR2 reads FQNEAQ (reference sequence). The CDR3 is CASSLDRLLRGRIQETQYF. CDR3 nucleotides: TGTGCCAGCAGCTTAGACCGCTTACTCAGGGGGCGGATCCAAGAGACCCAGTACTTC. The complete variable domain, with remaining parts taken from reference TRBV7-9 and TRBJ2-5, reads DTGVSQNPRHKITKRGQNVTFRCDPISEHNRLYWYRQTLGQGPEFLTYFQNEAQLEKSRLLSDRFSAERPKGSFSTLEIQRTEQGDSAMYLCASSLDRLLRGRIQETQYFGPGTRLLVL.

V usage is TRBV7-6 and J usage is TRBJ2-3, with D unclear. The V and J ends lost 5 bases and 8 bases respectively, with 8 bases between them. CDR1 SGHVS and CDR2 FNYEAQ come from the germline V gene. This CDR3 is built from 11 residues. The CDR3 region has the DNA TGTGCCAGCAGCAATTACGGTACGCAGTATTTT. This sequence encodes CASSNYGTQYF. Together with reference TRBV7-6 and TRBJ2-3, the CDR3 gives the full variable domain: GAGVSQSPRYKVTKRGQDVALRCDPISGHVSLYWYRQALGQGPEFLTYFNYEAQQDKSGLPNDRFSAERPEGSISTLTIQRTEQRDSAMYRCASSNYGTQYFGPGTRLTVL.

CDR3 in DNA: TGCAGCGCGGGACAGCCGGGGACTGAAGCTTTCTTT. It specifies CSAGQPGTEAFF. The rearrangement links TRBV29-1 to TRBJ1-1; TRBD1 matches at 7 bases. V lost 7 bases to trimming and J lost 5 bases; unmatched junction nucleotides: 7. The CDR3 consists of 12 residues. Germline V lookup: CDR1 SQVTM, CDR2 ANQGSEA.

This chain uses TRBV5-5 with TRBJ2-3, with a tentative D call TRBD2 (5 bases). The CDR3 runs to 14 residues. Germline V lookup: CDR1 SGHKS, CDR2 YYEKEE (reference sequence). Trimming pared 2 bases from V and 2 bases from J, leaving 9 bases between. DNA for the CDR3: TGTGCCAGCAGCTTATCGGGGAACACAGATACGCAGTATTTT. Translating gives CASSLSGNTDTQYF. Drawing the rest from reference TRBV5-5 and TRBJ2-3, the complete variable domain is DAGVTQSPTHLIKTRGQQVTLRCSPISGHKSVSWYQQVLGQGPQFIFQYYEKEERGRGNFPDRFSARQFPNYSSELNVNALLLGDSALYLCASSLSGNTDTQYFGPGTRLTVL.

This clone was recorded once. The V and J genes are TRBV5-1 and TRBJ1-3; 8 bases fit TRBD1. The CDR3 covers 16 residues. Germline-derived CDR1 and CDR2 are SGHRS and YFSETQ. The V and J ends lost 4 bases and 0 bases, in that order; junction bases with no gene match: 6. Written as DNA, the CDR3 is TGCGCCAGCAGCAAAGGACAGGGAACCTCTGGAAACACCATATATTTT. It specifies CASSKGQGTSGNTIYF.

The V gene is TRBV30, the J gene TRBJ1-1, with 11 bases identical to TRBD1. V lost 8 bases, J lost 6 bases, and 8 bases stayed unmatched. Germline-derived CDR1 and CDR2 are GTSNPN and SVGIG (reference sequence). This CDR3 is built from 13 residues. CDR3 in DNA: TGTGCCCTGGGGACAGGGGGTGGCTCTGAAGCTTTCTTT. This sequence encodes CALGTGGGSEAFF.

The chain is built from TRBV6-1 and TRBJ2-3; no clear D gene. Germline V lookup: CDR1 MNHNS, CDR2 SASEGT. Between the trimmed V and J ends, which lost 1 base and 4 bases, there was a span of 6 bases. This CDR3 is 13 amino acids long. Here the CDR3 DNA reads TGTGCCAGCAGTGAAGTAGAGGCAGATACGCAGTATTTT. Translating gives CASSEVEADTQYF.

The rearrangement joins TRBV19 to TRBJ2-7, with TRBD1 identical over 7 bases. J lost 0 bases, V lost 3 bases, and 11 bases had no gene match. Germline V lookup: CDR1 LNHDA, CDR2 SQIVND (reference sequence). The CDR3 has 17 amino acids. CDR3 coding DNA: TGTGCCAGTAGTATGGGTTGGAAGACAGGGAACTCCTACGAGCAGTACTTC. As protein: CASSMGWKTGNSYEQYF. Variable domain in full (rest from reference TRBV19 and TRBJ2-7): DGGITQSPKYLFRKEGQNVTLSCEQNLNHDAMYWYRQDPGQGLRLIYYSQIVNDFQKGDIAEGYSVSREKKESFPLTVTSAQKNPTAFYLCASSMGWKTGNSYEQYFGPGTRLTVT.

V and J are TRBV20-1 and TRBJ1-2; D gene ambiguous. CDR3 length: 9 amino acids. V lost 5 bases and J lost 5, with 3 bases in between. Germline values: CDR1 DFQATT, CDR2 SNEGSKA (reference sequence). The CDR3 protein is CSARYGYTF. CDR3 coding DNA: TGCAGTGCTCGGTATGGCTACACCTTC.

This chain uses TRBV15 with TRBJ2-1; unclear D gene. V was shortened by 1 base and J by 8 bases, with 6 bases between the two germline ends. The CDR3 has 12 amino acids. CDR1 is LNHNV and CDR2 is YYDKDF in the germline V gene (reference sequence). Here the CDR3 DNA reads TGTGCCACCAGCAGAGCAGGTGATGAGCAGTTCTTC. Its protein product is CATSRAGDEQFF.